Following are 26 T cell receptor beta chains from one sample sequenced in a study of blood T cell repertoires in COVID-19. TCRdb keeps only in-frame clones here, not all; method: immunoSEQ multiplex PCR. The sample gives 150,000 to 200,000 clones, around 78% of which show up once; around 2.8% is in the top ten. The sequencing sample was made of peripheral blood. The receptors were sampled from a woman older than 75 with active or convalescent COVID-19.

V gene TRBV18 combines with J gene TRBJ1-3; D unresolved. The V gene's germline CDR1 is KGHSH and CDR2 LQKENI. V lost 6 bases to trimming and J lost 0 bases, with 15 bases between them. The CDR3 has 16 amino acids. DNA for the CDR3: TGTGCCAGCTCTAACTTTGCGGGAGACTCTGGAAACACCATATATTTT. Protein sequence: CASSNFAGDSGNTIYF. The full variable domain, completed using reference TRBV18 and TRBJ1-3, is NAGVMQNPRHLVRRRGQEARLRCSPMKGHSHVYWYRQLPEEGLKFMVYLQKENIIDESGMPKERFSAEFPKEGPSILRIQQVVRGDSAAYFCASSNFAGDSGNTIYFGEGSWLTVV.

This clone has a handful of counts. The chain has TRBV19 and TRBJ2-5; D gene ambiguous. Germline values: CDR1 LNHDA, CDR2 SQIVND (reference sequence). The CDR3 spans 14 residues. V gave up 5 bases and J gave up 0 bases, with 10 bases separating them. The DNA for the CDR3 is TGTGCCAGTAGTCCCCACAGAGACCAAGAGACCCAGTACTTC. Translating it yields CASSPHRDQETQYF.

This clone has a single count. The chain is built from TRBV28 and TRBJ1-2, with TRBD1 as a possible D gene (5 bases). Germline CDR1 reads MDHEN; CDR2 reads SYDVKM. Trimming removed 8 bases from V and 8 bases from J, with 21 bases in between. This CDR3 is 14 amino acids long. CDR3 bases: TGTGCCAGCCGGGGGTCAGTGGGATGGGACGGCTACACCTTC. Translated, it gives CASRGSVGWDGYTF.

J is TRBJ2-5 and V is TRBV7-6; 9 positions match TRBD2. Looked up from germline, CDR1 is SGHVS and CDR2 is FNYEAQ. The junction had 4 bases not matched to a gene; V was cut back by 5 bases and J by 3 bases. The CDR3 consists of 14 residues. The CDR3 sequence: CASSRRGGEETQYF. The CDR3 DNA reads TGTGCCAGCAGCCGGCGGGGGGGCGAAGAGACCCAGTACTTC.

The chain links TRBV12-3 or TRBV12-4 to TRBJ1-1; D is perhaps TRBD1 (6 bases). Deletions cut 7 bases from V and 4 bases from J, with 13 bases between. The CDR3 covers 13 residues. In DNA form, the CDR3 reads TGTGCCAGCACCAACAGGGAGGGCACTGAAGCTTTCTTT. Protein sequence: CASTNREGTEAFF.

This clone was detected only a few times. The chain joins TRBV7-2 to TRBJ2-7; 10 bases fit TRBD2. V dropped 0 bases and J dropped 2; count of bases not matched to a gene: 4. CDR1 and CDR2 from the germline V gene are SGHTA and FQGNSA. CDR3 length: 16 amino acids. The CDR3 DNA is TGTGCCAGCAGCTTAGCGCGTCTAGCGGGGGCCTACGAGCAGTACTTC. This gives the protein CASSLARLAGAYEQYF.

This clone was observed a few times. The rearrangement uses TRBV7-8 and TRBJ1-2; D is undetermined. The CDR3 totals 12 residues. Trimming removed 1 base from V and 7 bases from J, with 7 bases in between. Germline V gene lookup returns CDR1 SGHVS and CDR2 FQNEAQ. CDR3 region: CASSLGGFGYTF. Written as DNA, the CDR3 is TGTGCCAGCAGCTTAGGAGGGTTTGGCTACACCTTC.

V gene TRBV7-8 combines with J gene TRBJ2-5; 8 bases fit TRBD1. V gave up 6 bases and J gave up 4 bases; unmatched junction bases: 10. The CDR3 runs 15 residues. Germline lookup yields CDR1 SGHVS and CDR2 FQNEAQ. The CDR3 DNA reads TGTGCCAGCAGGTCTCAGGGGGCGCTCGGAGAGACCCAGTACTTC. It codes for CASRSQGALGETQYF. Drawing the rest from reference TRBV7-8 and TRBJ2-5, the complete variable domain is GAGVSQSPRYKVAKRGQDVALRCDPISGHVSLFWYQQALGQGPEFLTYFQNEAQLDKSGLPSDRFFAERPEGSVSTLKIQRTQQEDSAVYLCASRSQGALGETQYFGPGTRLLVL.

As to this clone: Other DNA sequences within the sample encode an identical CDR3. V usage is TRBV10-3 and J usage is TRBJ1-1, with D possibly being TRBD1 (6 bases). Trimming left V 3 bases short and J 4 bases short, with 6 bases between. This CDR3 region has 12 residues. Germline values: CDR1 ENHRY, CDR2 SYGVKD. The CDR3 region is CAISDRGTEAFF. The CDR3 DNA reads TGTGCCATCAGTGACAGGGGCACTGAAGCTTTCTTT.

V is TRBV4-3 and J is TRBJ1-6; tentatively, D is TRBD1 (5 bases). The CDR3 has 18 residues. Germline V gene data show CDR1 as LGHNA and CDR2 as YSLEER. V lost 0 bases, J lost 3 bases, and 15 bases lay in between. CDR3 nucleotide sequence: TGCGCCAGCAGCCAAGATGTCGGGGGTAATGGCTATAATTCACCCCTCCACTTT. Protein: CASSQDVGGNGYNSPLHF.

The chain couples TRBV11-1 to TRBJ1-4; D uncertain. V was pared by 5 bases and J by 7 bases, with 14 bases between. The CDR3 loop spans 14 amino acids. Per the germline V gene, CDR1 is SGHAT and CDR2 is FQDESV (reference sequence). The CDR3 reads CASSPHLSGEKLFF. Here the CDR3 DNA reads TGTGCCAGCAGCCCTCATTTGTCGGGTGAAAAACTGTTTTTT.

Only a few counts were recorded for this clone. This rearrangement joins TRBV4-3 to TRBJ1-3, with unresolved D. CDR3 length: 14 amino acids. V lost 4 bases and J lost 9, with 16 bases in between. CDR1 and CDR2 from the germline V gene are LGHNA and YSLEER. In nucleotides, the CDR3 is TGCGCCAGCAGCCTTAACGGGCGCGGGAGCACCATATATTTT. Its translation is CASSLNGRGSTIYF.

The rearrangement links TRBV30 to TRBJ1-3, with a weak D call TRBD1 (5 bases). The V end was cut by 2 bases, the J end by 0 bases, with 17 bases between. Germline V CDR1 and CDR2: GTSNPN, SVGIG (reference sequence). This CDR3 has 17 residues. The CDR3 DNA reads as TGTGCCTGGAGTAACGGGGGTAGCGGGACCTCTGGAAACACCATATATTTT. Protein: CAWSNGGSGTSGNTIYF. The complete variable domain, with remaining parts taken from reference TRBV30 and TRBJ1-3, reads SQTIHQWPATLVQPVGSPLSLECTVEGTSNPNLYWYRQAAGRGLQLLFYSVGIGQISSEVPQNLSASRPQDRQFILSSKKLLLSDSGFYLCAWSNGGSGTSGNTIYFGEGSWLTVV.

This clone has just one count. The chain employs TRBV20-1 and TRBJ1-1; TRBD1 is a possible D gene (5 bases). This CDR3 region has 11 residues. V shed 3 bases and J shed 8 bases, with 10 bases lying between them. The V gene's germline CDR1 is DFQATT and CDR2 SNEGSKA (reference sequence). CDR3 sequence: CSARRTSEAFF. In DNA form, the CDR3 reads TGCAGTGCTAGGAGGACATCCGAAGCTTTCTTT.

This clone was recorded many times. As DNA, the CDR3 is TGTGCCAGCAGCTTGGCTGATCAGGGTAACACCGGGGAGCTGTTTTTT. As protein: CASSLADQGNTGELFF. The chain recombines TRBV5-4 with TRBJ2-2; TRBD1 is a possible D gene (5 bases). V shed 0 bases and J shed 2 bases, with 11 bases lying between them. Germline CDR1 reads SGHNT; CDR2 reads YYREEE (reference sequence). The CDR3 loop spans 16 amino acids. Complete variable domain (other parts from reference TRBV5-4 and TRBJ2-2): ETGVTQSPTHLIKTRGQQVTLRCSSQSGHNTVSWYQQALGQGPQFIFQYYREEENGRGNFPPRFSGLQFPNYSSELNVNALELDDSALYLCASSLADQGNTGELFFGEGSRLTVL.

This clone turned up a few times. V usage is TRBV7-9 and J usage is TRBJ1-1; D unresolved. Germline assignment: CDR1 SEHNR and CDR2 FQNEAQ (reference sequence). This CDR3 comprises 15 residues. Trimming took off 5 bases at V and 2 bases at J, with 15 bases between the two ends. The CDR3 is CASSPRAGRNTEAFF. Here the CDR3 DNA reads TGTGCCAGCAGCCCTCGCGCGGGGAGAAACACTGAAGCTTTCTTT.

This clone was detected only a few times. V is TRBV2 and J is TRBJ2-1; tentatively, D is TRBD2 (6 bases). The CDR3 sequence is 14 residues long. The ends were cut back, 6 bases at V and 0 bases at J, with 9 bases in the middle. CDR1 and CDR2 (germline): SNHLY, FYNNEI. The CDR3 loop is CASRRGSSYNEQFF. The CDR3 DNA sequence: TGTGCCAGCAGGCGGGGAAGCTCCTACAATGAGCAGTTCTTC. Full variable domain (outside the CDR3, taken from reference TRBV2 and TRBJ2-1): EPEVTQTPSHQVTQMGQEVILRCVPISNHLYFYWYRQILGQKVEFLVSFYNNEISEKSEIFDDQFSVERPDGSNFTLKIRSTKLEDSAMYFCASRRGSSYNEQFFGPGTRLTVL.

The V gene is TRBV4-3, the J gene TRBJ2-3; the match to TRBD2 covers 10 bases. Trimming removed 6 bases from V and 5 bases from J; junction bases left unmatched: 5. This CDR3 is 14 amino acids long. Germline CDR1 LGHNA, CDR2 YSLEER. The CDR3 region has the DNA TGCGCCAGCAGAGCGGGGGGGCCAGTAGATACGCAGTATTTT. It specifies CASRAGGPVDTQYF.

This clone came up a few times. The chain couples TRBV11-2 to TRBJ1-6; D possibly corresponds to TRBD1 (5 bases). Germline V gene sequence: CDR1 SGHAT, CDR2 FQNNGV. The CDR3 loop spans 17 amino acids. Trimming stripped 5 bases from V and 3 bases from J, with 17 bases between. CDR3 in DNA: TGTGCCAGCAGCCCCCAGGTAGGGGCAGTCTATAATTCACCCCTCCACTTT. Translation gives CASSPQVGAVYNSPLHF.

This chain uses TRBV6-5 with TRBJ1-4, with D perhaps matching TRBD1 (6 bases). V shed 6 bases and J shed 4 bases, with 15 bases lying between them. The length of the CDR3 is 15 residues. The V gene's germline CDR1 is MNHEY and CDR2 SVGAGI. The CDR3: CASRPTGQVNEKLFF. The CDR3 bases are TGTGCCAGCAGACCTACAGGGCAGGTTAATGAAAAACTGTTTTTT.

The chain carries TRBV27 and TRBJ1-6; the match to TRBD1 covers 8 bases. CDR3 length equals 19 residues. With V trimmed by 6 bases and J by 0 bases, 13 bases remained unmatched. The germline CDR1 and CDR2 sequences are MNHEY and SMNVEV (reference sequence). CDR3: CASSPIGTGMSSYNSPLHF. The CDR3 region has the DNA TGTGCCAGCAGCCCGATAGGGACAGGAATGAGCTCCTATAATTCACCCCTCCACTTT.

The chain recombines TRBV7-2 with TRBJ1-4; tentatively, D is TRBD1 (5 bases). The CDR3 is made up of 12 amino acids. From germline, CDR1 is SGHTA and CDR2 FQGNSA. V was trimmed by 2 bases and J by 7 bases, leaving 5 bases between them. Here the CDR3 reads CASSLRGEKLFF. The CDR3 DNA reads TGTGCCAGCAGCTTAAGGGGTGAAAAACTGTTTTTT. The variable domain in full, with the rest retrieved from reference TRBV7-2 and TRBJ1-4, is GAGVSQSPSNKVTEKGKDVELRCDPISGHTALYWYRQSLGQGLEFLIYFQGNSAPDKSGLPSDRFSAERTGGSVSTLTIQRTQQEDSAVYLCASSLRGEKLFFGSGTQLSVL.

The gene calls are TRBV5-1 and TRBJ1-1; TRBD1 matches 7 bases. This CDR3 comprises 15 residues. Germline V gene sequence: CDR1 SGHRS, CDR2 YFSETQ. With 7 bases clipped from V and 2 bases from J, the junction kept 11 bases outside the gene matches. CDR3 in DNA: TGCGCCAGCGAAGAACAGGGGCGCCATAACACTGAAGCTTTCTTT. Its translation: CASEEQGRHNTEAFF. The full variable domain, its missing parts supplied by reference TRBV5-1 and TRBJ1-1, is KAGVTQTPRYLIKTRGQQVTLSCSPISGHRSVSWYQQTPGQGLQFLFEYFSETQRNKGNFPGRFSGRQFSNSRSEMNVSTLELGDSALYLCASEEQGRHNTEAFFGQGTRLTVV.

This rearrangement joins TRBV6-5 to TRBJ1-1, with TRBD1 as a possible D gene (6 bases). The CDR3 runs 15 residues. Germline loops: CDR1 MNHEY, CDR2 SVGAGI. Deletions cut 8 bases from V and 1 base from J, with 17 bases between. The CDR3 is CASHTGGARNTEAFF. The DNA of the CDR3 is TGTGCCAGCCATACCGGGGGGGCGCGGAACACTGAAGCTTTCTTT.

The table lists this clone with a few counts. The V call is TRBV18, the J call TRBJ1-6, with 9 bases aligning to TRBD1. The V segment lost 6 bases and the J segment 8 bases; nucleotides outside the gene matches: 2. The CDR3 is made up of 13 amino acids. CDR1 is KGHSH, CDR2 LQKENI, per germline. Here the CDR3 DNA reads TGTGCCAGCTCGGGACAGGGCGATTCACCCCTCCACTTT. Its protein is CASSGQGDSPLHF.

CDR3 sequence reads: CASSYNTGDYGYTF. The CDR3 DNA is TGTGCCAGCAGTTATAACACGGGTGACTATGGCTACACCTTC. This chain joins TRBV6-5 and TRBJ1-2, with D unclear. CDR3 length equals 14 residues. The V end was cut by 3 bases, the J end by 3 bases, with 11 bases between. Germline V gene data show CDR1 as MNHEY and CDR2 as SVGAGI.